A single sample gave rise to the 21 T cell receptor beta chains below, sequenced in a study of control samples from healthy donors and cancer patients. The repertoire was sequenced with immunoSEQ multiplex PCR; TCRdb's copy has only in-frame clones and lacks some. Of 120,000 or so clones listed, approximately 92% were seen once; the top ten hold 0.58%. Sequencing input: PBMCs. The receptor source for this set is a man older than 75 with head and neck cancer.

CDR3 nucleotide sequence: TGCAGTGCTAGTGGCGGGACAGGGGGCTGGGGAAACACCATATATTTT. Protein product: CSASGGTGGWGNTIYF. The V and J genes are TRBV20-1 and TRBJ1-3; TRBD1 aligns across 12 bases. V lost 3 bases, J lost 4 bases, and 7 bases stayed unmatched. CDR1 is DFQATT and CDR2 is SNEGSKA in the germline V gene (reference sequence). This CDR3 is built from 16 residues.

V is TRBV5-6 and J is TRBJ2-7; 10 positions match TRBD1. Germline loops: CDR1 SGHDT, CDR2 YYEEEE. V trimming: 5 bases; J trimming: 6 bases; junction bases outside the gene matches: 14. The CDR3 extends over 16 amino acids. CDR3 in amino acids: CASSYTGTGEGLEQYF. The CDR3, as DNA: TGTGCCAGCAGTTACACCGGGACAGGGGAAGGTCTCGAGCAGTACTTC.

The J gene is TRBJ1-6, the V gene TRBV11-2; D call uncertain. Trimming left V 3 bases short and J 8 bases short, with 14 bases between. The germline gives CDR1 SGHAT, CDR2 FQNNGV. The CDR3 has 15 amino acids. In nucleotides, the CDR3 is TGTGCCAGCAGCTTCCCGGACGTACCGCATTCACCCCTCCACTTT. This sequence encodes CASSFPDVPHSPLHF.

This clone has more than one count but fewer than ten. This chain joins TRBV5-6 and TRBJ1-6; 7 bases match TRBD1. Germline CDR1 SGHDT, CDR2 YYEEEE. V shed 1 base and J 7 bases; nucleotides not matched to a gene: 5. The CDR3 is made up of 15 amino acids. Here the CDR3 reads CASSLQGVGNSPLHF. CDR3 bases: TGTGCCAGCAGCTTGCAGGGGGTAGGAAATTCACCCCTCCACTTT.

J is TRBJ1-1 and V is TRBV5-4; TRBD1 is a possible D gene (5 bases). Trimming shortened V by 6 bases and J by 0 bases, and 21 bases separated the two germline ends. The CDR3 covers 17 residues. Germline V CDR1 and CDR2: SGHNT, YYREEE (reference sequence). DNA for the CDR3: TGTGCCAGCACCCCGGGAGGGATAGGGGTTGTGAACACTGAAGCTTTCTTT. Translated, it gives CASTPGGIGVVNTEAFF.

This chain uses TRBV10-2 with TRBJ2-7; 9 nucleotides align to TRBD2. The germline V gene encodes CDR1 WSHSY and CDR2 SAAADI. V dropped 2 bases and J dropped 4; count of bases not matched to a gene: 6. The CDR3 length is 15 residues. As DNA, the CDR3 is TGCGCCAGCAGTGAGAGAGGACTAGCGAGTTACGAGCAGTACTTC. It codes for CASSERGLASYEQYF.

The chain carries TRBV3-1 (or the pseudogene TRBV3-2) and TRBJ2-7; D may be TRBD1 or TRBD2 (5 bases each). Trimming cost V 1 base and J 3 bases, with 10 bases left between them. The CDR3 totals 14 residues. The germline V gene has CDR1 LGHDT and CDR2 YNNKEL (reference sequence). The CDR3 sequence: CASSQVGAYYEQYF. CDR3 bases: TGTGCCAGCAGCCAAGTCGGGGCGTACTACGAGCAGTACTTC.

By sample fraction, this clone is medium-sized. The DNA for the CDR3 is TGTGCCAGCAGTCCAGGGGGTTTGGTTCAGCCCCAGCATTTT. Residues: CASSPGGLVQPQHF. V and J are TRBV6-5 and TRBJ1-5; 7 bases match TRBD1. The junction had 7 bases not matched to a gene; V was cut back by 5 bases and J by 6 bases. Germline CDR1 is MNHEY and CDR2 is SVGAGI. The CDR3 has 14 residues.

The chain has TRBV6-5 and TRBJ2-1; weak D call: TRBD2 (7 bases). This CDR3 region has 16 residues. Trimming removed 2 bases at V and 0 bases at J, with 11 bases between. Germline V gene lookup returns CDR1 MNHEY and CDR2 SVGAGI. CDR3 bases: TGTGCCAGCAGTTACGACGGGGGGCGCTCCTACAATGAGCAGTTCTTC. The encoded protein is CASSYDGGRSYNEQFF.

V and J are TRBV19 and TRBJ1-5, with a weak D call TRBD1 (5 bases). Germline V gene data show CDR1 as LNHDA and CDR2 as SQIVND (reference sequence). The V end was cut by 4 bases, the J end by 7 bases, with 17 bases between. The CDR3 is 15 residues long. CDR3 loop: CASSTKGAGGQPQHF. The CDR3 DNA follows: TGTGCCAGTAGTACAAAAGGGGCGGGAGGACAGCCCCAGCATTTT.

CDR3 loop: CASSLDRGDTGELFF. CDR3 bases: TGTGCCAGCAGCCTGGACAGGGGTGATACCGGGGAGCTGTTTTTT. V gene TRBV5-5 combines with J gene TRBJ2-2, with TRBD1 identical over 9 bases. The CDR3 is made up of 15 amino acids. Per germline, CDR1 SGHKS and CDR2 YYEKEE (reference sequence). J gave up 5 bases and V 4 bases, and 6 bases lay outside the gene matches.

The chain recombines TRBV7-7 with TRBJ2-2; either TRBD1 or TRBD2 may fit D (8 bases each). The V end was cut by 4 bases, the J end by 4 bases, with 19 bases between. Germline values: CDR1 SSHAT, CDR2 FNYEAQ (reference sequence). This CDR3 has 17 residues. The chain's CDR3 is CASSSRGGTGITGELFF. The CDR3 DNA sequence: TGTGCCAGCAGCTCCCGGGGGGGGACAGGAATCACCGGGGAGCTGTTTTTT.

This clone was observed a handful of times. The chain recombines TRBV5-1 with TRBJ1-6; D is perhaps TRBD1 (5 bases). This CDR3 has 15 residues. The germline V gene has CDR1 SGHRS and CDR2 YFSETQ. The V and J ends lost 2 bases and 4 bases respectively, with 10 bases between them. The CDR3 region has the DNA TGCGCCAGCAGCTTTACGGGACCTTATAATTCACCCCTCCACTTT. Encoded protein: CASSFTGPYNSPLHF. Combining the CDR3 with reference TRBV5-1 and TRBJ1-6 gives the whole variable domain KAGVTQTPRYLIKTRGQQVTLSCSPISGHRSVSWYQQTPGQGLQFLFEYFSETQRNKGNFPGRFSGRQFSNSRSEMNVSTLELGDSALYLCASSFTGPYNSPLHFGNGTRLTVT.

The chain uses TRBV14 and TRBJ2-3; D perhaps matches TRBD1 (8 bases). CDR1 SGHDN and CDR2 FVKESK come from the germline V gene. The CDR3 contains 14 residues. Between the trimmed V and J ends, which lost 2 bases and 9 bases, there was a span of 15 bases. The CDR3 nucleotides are TGTGCCAGCAGCCAATATGGACAGGGAGGGACGCAGTATTTT. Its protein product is CASSQYGQGGTQYF.

The CDR3, as DNA: TGTGCCAGCAGCCAAGTTTACTCCCGGGTCAATGAGCAGTTCTTC. This gives the protein CASSQVYSRVNEQFF. The chain recombines TRBV14 with TRBJ2-1, with unresolved D. Trimming left V 1 base short and J 6 bases short, with 13 bases between. Germline V lookup: CDR1 SGHDN, CDR2 FVKESK. The CDR3 is 15 amino acids.

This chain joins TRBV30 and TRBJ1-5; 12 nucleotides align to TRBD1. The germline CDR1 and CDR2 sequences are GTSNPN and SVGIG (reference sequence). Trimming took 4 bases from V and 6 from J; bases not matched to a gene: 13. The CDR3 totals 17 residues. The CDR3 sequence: CAWTTPPGQGAGQPQHF. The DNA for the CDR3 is TGTGCCTGGACTACACCCCCGGGACAGGGGGCGGGTCAGCCCCAGCATTTT.

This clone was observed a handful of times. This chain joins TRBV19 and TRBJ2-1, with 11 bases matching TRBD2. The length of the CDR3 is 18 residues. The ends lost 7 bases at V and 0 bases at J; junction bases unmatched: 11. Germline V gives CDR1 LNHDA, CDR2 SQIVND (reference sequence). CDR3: CASTSTSGSVSSYNEQFF. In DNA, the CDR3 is TGTGCCAGTACCTCCACTAGCGGGAGCGTTAGCTCCTACAATGAGCAGTTCTTC.

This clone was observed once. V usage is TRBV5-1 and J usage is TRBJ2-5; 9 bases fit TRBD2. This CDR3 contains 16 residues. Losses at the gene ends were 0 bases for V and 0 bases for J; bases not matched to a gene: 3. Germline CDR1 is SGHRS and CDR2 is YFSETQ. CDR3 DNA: TGCGCCAGCAGCTTGGTGGCGGGAGGGTACCAAGAGACCCAGTACTTC. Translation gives CASSLVAGGYQETQYF.

In DNA form, the CDR3 reads TGCGCCAGCAGCTCCTGGACAGGGATCGACGAGCAGTACTTC. It specifies CASSSWTGIDEQYF. This chain links TRBV5-1 with TRBJ2-7; 8 bases align to TRBD1. After removal of 3 bases from V and 5 bases from J, the junction contained 7 bases not matched to a gene. This CDR3 spans 14 amino acids. The V gene's germline CDR1 is SGHRS and CDR2 YFSETQ.

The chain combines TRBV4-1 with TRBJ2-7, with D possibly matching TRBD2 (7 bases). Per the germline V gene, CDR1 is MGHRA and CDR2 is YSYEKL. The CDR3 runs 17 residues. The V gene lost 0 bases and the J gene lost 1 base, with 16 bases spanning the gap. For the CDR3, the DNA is TGCGCCAGCAGCCAAGATAGGGGGGGGGCCGGATCCTACGAGCAGTACTTC. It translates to CASSQDRGGAGSYEQYF.

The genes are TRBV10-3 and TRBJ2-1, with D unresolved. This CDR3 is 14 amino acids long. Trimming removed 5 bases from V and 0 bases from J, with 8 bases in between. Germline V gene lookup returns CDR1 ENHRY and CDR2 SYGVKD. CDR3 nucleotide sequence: TGTGCCATCAGTTCACTGAGCTCCTACAATGAGCAGTTCTTC. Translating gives CAISSLSSYNEQFF.